This TCR beta chain was found in a study of blood T cell repertoires in COVID-19. Study-level information: The cDNA or gDNA used as material had been derived from T cells, B-cell-depleted T cells, or PBMCs.

CDR3 length equals 15 residues. CDR1 is SNHLY, CDR2 FYNNEI, per germline. V shed 0 bases and J shed 6 bases, with 12 bases lying between them. Original processing methods: Amplification of reference gene primers was used by the study to estimate nucleated cell counts. Some clones are missing from TCRdb's copy, which holds only in-frame ones; the method was immunoSEQ multiplex PCR. The DNA was the basis for D and trimming; V, J and clone size are from that table. The data hold 310,000 or so clones, with approximately 90% observed a single time. This chain joins TRBV2 and TRBJ1-5; D remains unclear. The sequencing sample was made of peripheral blood. The receptor comes from a woman between 50 and 59 years old with active or convalescent COVID-19. The DNA for the CDR3 is TGTGCCAGCAGTGAAGCTGTTGGCTCCTCTCAGCCCCAGCATTTT. This translates into CASSEAVGSSQPQHF.